This T cell receptor (beta chain) was identified during a study of cytomegalovirus exposure and HLA in healthy donors. A word on this clone: The antigen remains unidentified.

Primers for the PCR totalled 60 Vbeta and 13 Jbeta. Assay used: immunoSEQ multiplex PCR; TCRdb lists only in-frame clones, some missing. The table has about 170,000 clones, around 76% seen once. The CDR3 loop spans 14 amino acids. The germline gives CDR1 SGHTA, CDR2 FQGNSA. V was shortened by 5 bases and J by 1 base, with 12 bases between the two germline ends. All the people who gave samples were healthy bone marrow donors. The study, taken as a whole, reports: Researchers reported that three CMV-associated chains were confirmed in vitro as CMV antigen-specific. As immune exposure information, only CMV serostatus was available.

The chain uses TRBV7-2 and TRBJ2-7, with D possibly matching TRBD1 (6 bases). The sequence was collected from a man in his forties in good health and CMV-seropositive. Sequenced sample: PBMCs. This CDR3 is CASSPGAGSYEQYF. The CDR3 DNA reads TGTGCCAGCAGCCCAGGGGCCGGGTCCTACGAGCAGTACTTC.